This T cell receptor beta chain came from a study of a mutant IDH1 vaccine in newly diagnosed glioma. The data were produced by immunoSEQ multiplex PCR, yet TCRdb's version contains in-frame clones alone and is incomplete. The repertoire holds over 50,000 clones, 85% to 90% seen once, with about 4.2% in the top ten. Notes on this clone: As yet, its antigen is unknown.

Time point indicated: week 5, during vaccination. Vaccination comprised doses that each held 300 ug of mutant IDH1 20-mer peptide, plus topical imiquimod. Those who donated had recent WHO grade 3 or 4 IDH1-mutant, ATRX-lost astrocytomas. The study's findings and limits: In 85% to 95% of patients, immune responses induced by the vaccine occurred. Pseudoprogression apparently lacked any relation to changes in top peripheral T cell clonotypes.

The CDR3 extends over 15 amino acids. From germline, CDR1 is MNHNY and CDR2 SVGAGI (reference sequence). J was trimmed by 5 bases and V by 6 bases; bases with no gene match: 12. The rearrangement links TRBV6-6 to TRBJ2-7, with 8 bases that match TRBD2. This sequence originates from a woman in her 40s with glioma. The material was PBMCs, obtained from a glioma patient whose treatment included an IDH1 peptide vaccine. The CDR3 protein is CASRKTTGGPHEQYF. The CDR3 coding sequence is TGTGCCAGCAGGAAGACTACGGGAGGGCCCCACGAGCAGTACTTC.